This T cell receptor (beta chain) was sequenced during a study of untreated major depressive disorder (dated by TCRdb to 2017 to 2018). Notes on the research overall: In this cross-sectional case-control comparison, antidepressant-free major depressive disorder patients and individually matched non-depressed controls were compared on T cell phenotype and TCR repertoire. Sequencing followed up flow-cytometry Vbeta 5.1, Vbeta 11 and Vbeta 22 usage differences observed in the whole cohort. Overall results and qualifications from the work: TRBV25-01 and TRBV02-01 usage followed the flow-cytometry pattern but did not reach statistical significance in the sequencing data. The top five TRBV05-01 clones in every sequenced subject were all private clones. Because of the strict matching and exclusion criteria, the study sample was comparatively small, which limits how generalizable the findings are. The sequencing comparisons used one-tailed planned tests on only three preselected Vbeta families. Sequencing confirmed higher TRBV05-01 (Vbeta 5.1) usage among CD4+ T cells of depressed patients than controls, with p = 0.040 in a one-tailed test.

The germline V gene specifies SGHDT as CDR1 and YYEEEE as CDR2. V lost 0 bases and J lost 0 bases; the stretch between them is 8 bases long. The CDR3 sequence holds 15 residues, the cysteine and phenylalanine included. Just CDR3 DNA is preserved here, 45 bases in frame from base 1. Comments on this clone: No antigen is known for it. No per-base quality is available; no much larger clone lies one base away.

Every depressed patient was matched in pairs with a non-depressed control on sex, age, current smoking status and body mass index. European descent was reported for all participants. No current or lifetime mood disorder was present in controls, and Quick Inventory of Depressive Symptoms-Self Report scores of 5 or less were recorded for controls. Major medical conditions, Axis I/II comorbidities, regular medication or illicit drug use, and drinking over 100 g alcohol weekly were applied as exclusion criteria for all participants. About 30 ml of peripheral blood was collected from each participant into EDTA tubes. Using the BD IMag Human CD4 T Lymphocyte Enrichment Set, CD4+ T cells were purified from thawed PBMCs via magnetic negative selection. Flow cytometry confirmed that the CD4+ enrichment method typically gave roughly 95% purity. A subgroup of five case-control pairs, chosen blind to the chemokine receptor expression and flow-cytometric repertoire skewing results, underwent TCRbeta sequencing. All blood samples were drawn in the morning at 8:00 a.m., and PBMCs were separated by Ficoll-Hypaque gradient centrifugation. PBMCs were cryopreserved by gradual cooling to -80°C and stored in liquid nitrogen until assayed.

The Qiagen DNeasy Blood and Tissue Kit was used to extract total genomic DNA from purified CD4+ T cells. Using immunoSEQ immunosequencing protocols, the TCRbeta CDR3 region, as defined by IMGT, was amplified and sequenced. As for how the authors treated the data: Raw sequence data were preprocessed by the immunoSEQ service for PCR and sequencing error correction. Data were loaded into the immunoSEQ Analyzer and further analyzed with VDJtools v1.0.7. The paired Wilcoxon signed-rank test was used to test differences between patients and controls. TCRdb mirrors the immuneACCESS table, restricted to in-frame sequences. Some clones are absent from its copies; in checked studies, under half trace to an unresolved V gene, and the reason for the others is unknown. V and J calls and clone size are copied from that table; D and trimming were computed from the DNA. The sample records tens of thousands of clones, around 92% of which are singletons. Around 0.5% of the sample is in the top ten clones.

Recombination connected TRBV5-6 to TRBJ2-3, with the D gene call left open. The receptor's source is a woman aged 40 to 50 in good health. Sequenced: CD4+ T cells from PBMCs. In nucleotide form, the sequence is TGTGCCAGCAGCTTGGTTGGGCCCAGCACAGATACGCAGTATTTT. This yields the protein CASSLVGPSTDTQYF.